The present TCR beta chain was sequenced within a study of blood T cells in healthy people across ages (dated by TCRdb to about 2015). Study-level background: In model experiments, roughly one uniquely barcoded TCR beta cDNA molecule per two T cells was captured by template switching. To track age-related changes in TCR beta repertoire diversity, the study relied on deep sequencing normalized with unique cDNA molecular identifiers. The donors were split into four age groups: young (average approximately 16 years), middle-aged (about 40), aged (more than 60) and long-lived (under 90). Donors of different ages were randomly distributed across sequencing lanes to avoid experimental bias. Using the same blood draw, the study looked at two additional independent replicas of 1 million unique cDNA reads for two donors, one aged 18 to 30 and the other aged 80 or older. Here is what the overall study found, with its caveats: Total diversity estimates from one million sequenced T cells were considered lower bounds and underestimates. Compared with the aged group, the long-lived group had more naive CD4+ T cells, fewer expanded clones and increased TCR diversity, suggesting age selection. Because the CMV infection status of the donors was unknown, age-related changes in expanded clonotypes may potentially have been confounded. The percentage of naive T cells measured by flow cytometry correlated strongly with observed TCR beta diversity. Observed TCR beta diversity per million T cells fell roughly linearly with age, and a significant reduction was already apparent by age roughly 40. Since profiling was done on bulk unsorted PBMCs, naive and antigen-experienced compartments could not be conclusively compared.

As regards this clonotype: Its binding antigen is unknown. Base quality data are lacking; no much larger clone is found one base away.

Library generation was performed with 5' RACE. Sequencer: Illumina HiSeq 2500. A second PCR of roughly 7 to 11 cycles was performed with a sample-barcoded 5' primer and a J-beta primer mix. A template-switch 5' adaptor carrying 12 random nucleotides introduced a unique molecular identifier onto each TCR beta cDNA molecule. At least 2.5 million CDR3-containing paired-end reads were obtained from each sample. The Mint cDNA synthesis kit, primed by a TRBC-specific oligonucleotide, was used to synthesize first-strand cDNA from all RNA. All cDNA was treated with uracil-DNA glycosylase and then went through a first 18-cycle PCR with the universal primers M1SS and BC2_uni_R. The authors' analysis ran thus. For normalization, 1 million high-quality reads were randomly selected from each sample, with every read carrying a distinct molecular identifier. Reads with shared molecular identifiers were discarded instead of being binned into consensus sequences. CDR3 identification, clonotype clustering and error correction used MiTCR with a Q25 quality threshold and the strictest error-elimination algorithm. A nonparametric unseen species model using Euler transformation provided a lower-bound estimate of total TCR beta diversity. TCRdb cleaned the public reads at Q25 with fastp, built clones with MiXCR and kept in-frame beta chains. Records with the same CDR3 protein are collapsed into one entry carrying the most frequent genes and DNA. The V and J calls reflect TCRdb's pipeline rather than the authors' work. The sample table holds more than 1 million distinct CDR3 sequences, of which 40% to 50% were seen once. Approximately 20% of the sample is taken by the ten largest.

V is cut by 0 bases and J by 1 base, and the space between the germline ends is 14 bases. The CDR3 spans 17 residues, from the cysteine through the phenylalanine. Just the 51-base CDR3 DNA is kept, in frame starting at base 1. CDR1 is given as SGHRS and CDR2 as YFSETQ, both from the germline V gene. The donors were under 40 Caucasian individuals from Russia, aged roughly 6 to 90 years, who were systemically healthy. Around 10 milliliters of peripheral blood were collected from each donor into EDTA-treated Vacutainer tubes. PBMCs were isolated by Ficoll-Paque density-gradient centrifugation, with at least 6 million obtained per sample. Trizol reagent was used to extract total RNA from the PBMCs, yielding at least 5.5 micrograms per sample. For every donor, an aliquot of PBMCs went through flow cytometry to measure the percentages of naive CD45RAhigh/CD27high T cells.

The source of this sequence is a woman aged 55-75 years in good health. The chain uses TRBV5-1 and TRBJ2-1, with a weak D call of TRBD2 (5 bases match). What was sequenced was blood. The CDR3 region: CASSLVGQRSSYNEQFF. The nucleotide sequence reads TGCGCCAGCAGCTTGGTAGGGCAGCGGTCGTCCTACAATGAGCAGTTCTTC.